This T cell receptor (beta chain) was sequenced for a study of shared clonotypes between healthy human individuals. Study information: Each donor contributed plates that comprised three CD4 naive, three CD4 memory, two CD8 naive and one CD8 memory.

Concerning this clone itself: Its antigen is unknown.

Whole-study results and caveats: Naive CD4 clonotypes overlapped across several donors at roughly 5.1%. Measured sharing among donors was expected to vary with sequencing depth.

There are 16 residues in the CDR3. The V segment lost 6 bases and the J segment 2 bases; nucleotides outside the gene matches: 9. Germline V gives CDR1 MDHEN, CDR2 SYDVKM. The assay was immunoSEQ multiplex PCR, and TCRdb's table has in-frame clones only and misses some. The table includes fewer than 2.5 million clones, 93% detected once. This receptor was obtained from a man aged 18 to 30 in good health. Some clones in this sample may be carry-over from other donors' samples. This chain joins TRBV28 and TRBJ1-4; 7 bases agree with TRBD1. What was sequenced was naive CD4+ T cells from PBMCs. Subset given: CD45RA+ positively selected. CDR3 in amino acids: CASSLIRGRTNEKLFF. The CDR3 nucleotides are TGTGCCAGCAGCCTAATCAGGGGGAGGACTAATGAAAAACTGTTTTTT.